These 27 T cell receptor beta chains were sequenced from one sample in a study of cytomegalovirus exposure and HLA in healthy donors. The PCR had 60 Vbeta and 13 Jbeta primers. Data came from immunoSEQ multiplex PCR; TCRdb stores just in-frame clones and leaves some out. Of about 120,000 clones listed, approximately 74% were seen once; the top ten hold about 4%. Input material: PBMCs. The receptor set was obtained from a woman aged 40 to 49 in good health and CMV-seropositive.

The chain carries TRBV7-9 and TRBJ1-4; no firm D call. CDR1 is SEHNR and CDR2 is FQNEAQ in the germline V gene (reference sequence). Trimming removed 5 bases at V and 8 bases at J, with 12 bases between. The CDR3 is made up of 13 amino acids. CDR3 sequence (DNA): TGTGCCAGCAGCCGATATGTGGAGGAAAAACTGTTTTTT. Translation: CASSRYVEEKLFF. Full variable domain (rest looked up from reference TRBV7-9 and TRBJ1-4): DTGVSQNPRHKITKRGQNVTFRCDPISEHNRLYWYRQTLGQGPEFLTYFQNEAQLEKSRLLSDRFSAERPKGSFSTLEIQRTEQGDSAMYLCASSRYVEEKLFFGSGTQLSVL.

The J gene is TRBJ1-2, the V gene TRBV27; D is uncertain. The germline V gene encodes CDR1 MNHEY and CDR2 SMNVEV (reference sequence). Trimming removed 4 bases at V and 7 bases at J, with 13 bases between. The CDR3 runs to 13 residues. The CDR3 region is CASSSRLSLGYTF. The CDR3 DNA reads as TGTGCCAGCAGTTCCAGACTTTCTCTTGGCTACACCTTC.

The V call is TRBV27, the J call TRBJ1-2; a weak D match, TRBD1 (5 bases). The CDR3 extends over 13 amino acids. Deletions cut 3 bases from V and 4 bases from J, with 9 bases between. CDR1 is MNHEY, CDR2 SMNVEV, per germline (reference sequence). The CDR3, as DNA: TGTGCCAGCAGTTTGCGCCAGGGCTATGGCTACACCTTC. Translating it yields CASSLRQGYGYTF.

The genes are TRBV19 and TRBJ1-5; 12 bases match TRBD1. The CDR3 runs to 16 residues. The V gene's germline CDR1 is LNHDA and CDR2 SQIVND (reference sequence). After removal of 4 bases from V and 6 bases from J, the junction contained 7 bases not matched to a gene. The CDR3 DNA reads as TGTGCCAGTAGTACCCGGGACAGGGGGCGAAGTCAGCCCCAGCATTTT. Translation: CASSTRDRGRSQPQHF.

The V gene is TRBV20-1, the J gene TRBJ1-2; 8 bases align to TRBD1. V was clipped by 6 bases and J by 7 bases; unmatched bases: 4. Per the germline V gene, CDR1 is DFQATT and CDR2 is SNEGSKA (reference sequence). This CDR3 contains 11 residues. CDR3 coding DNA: TGCAGTGCGGACAGGGCGGCTGGCTACACCTTC. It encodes CSADRAAGYTF.

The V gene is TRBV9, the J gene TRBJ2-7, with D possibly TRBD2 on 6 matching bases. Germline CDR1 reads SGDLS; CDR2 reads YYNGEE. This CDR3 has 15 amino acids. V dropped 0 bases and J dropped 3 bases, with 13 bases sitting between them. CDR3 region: CASSVGASANYEQYF. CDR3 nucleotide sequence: TGTGCCAGCAGCGTAGGTGCTAGCGCCAACTACGAGCAGTACTTC.

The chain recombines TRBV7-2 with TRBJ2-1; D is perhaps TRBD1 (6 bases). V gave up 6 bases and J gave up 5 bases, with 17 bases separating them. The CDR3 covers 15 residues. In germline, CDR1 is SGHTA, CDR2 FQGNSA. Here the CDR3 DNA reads TGTGCCAGCAGAAAAGGCGGCACAGGGAACAATGAGCAGTTCTTC. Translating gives CASRKGGTGNNEQFF. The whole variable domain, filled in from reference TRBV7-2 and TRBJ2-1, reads GAGVSQSPSNKVTEKGKDVELRCDPISGHTALYWYRQSLGQGLEFLIYFQGNSAPDKSGLPSDRFSAERTGGSVSTLTIQRTQQEDSAVYLCASRKGGTGNNEQFFGPGTRLTVL.

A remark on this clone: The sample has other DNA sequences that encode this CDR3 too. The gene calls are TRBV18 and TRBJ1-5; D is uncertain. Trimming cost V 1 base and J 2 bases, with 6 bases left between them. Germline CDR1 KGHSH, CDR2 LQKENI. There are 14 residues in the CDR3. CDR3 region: CASSPQGGNQPQHF. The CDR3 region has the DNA TGTGCCAGCTCACCACAGGGAGGCAATCAGCCCCAGCATTTT.

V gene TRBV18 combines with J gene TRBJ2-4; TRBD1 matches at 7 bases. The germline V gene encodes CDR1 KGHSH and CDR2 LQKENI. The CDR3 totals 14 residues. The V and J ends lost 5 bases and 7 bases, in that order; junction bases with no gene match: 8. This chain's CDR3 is CASSGVEGGNIQYF. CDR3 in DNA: TGTGCCAGCTCAGGAGTGGAAGGGGGCAACATTCAGTACTTC.

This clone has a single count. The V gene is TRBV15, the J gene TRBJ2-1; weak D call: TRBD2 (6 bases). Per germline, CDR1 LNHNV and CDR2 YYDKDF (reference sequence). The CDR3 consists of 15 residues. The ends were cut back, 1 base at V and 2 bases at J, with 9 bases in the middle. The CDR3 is CATSRVSGTYNEQFF. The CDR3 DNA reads TGTGCCACCAGCAGAGTTAGCGGAACCTACAATGAGCAGTTCTTC.

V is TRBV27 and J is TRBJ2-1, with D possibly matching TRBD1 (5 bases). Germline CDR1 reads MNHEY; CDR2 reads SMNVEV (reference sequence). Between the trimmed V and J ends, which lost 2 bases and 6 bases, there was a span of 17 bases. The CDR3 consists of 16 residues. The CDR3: CASSLKSSWGPNEQFF. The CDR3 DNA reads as TGTGCCAGCAGTTTAAAATCCTCCTGGGGCCCCAATGAGCAGTTCTTC.

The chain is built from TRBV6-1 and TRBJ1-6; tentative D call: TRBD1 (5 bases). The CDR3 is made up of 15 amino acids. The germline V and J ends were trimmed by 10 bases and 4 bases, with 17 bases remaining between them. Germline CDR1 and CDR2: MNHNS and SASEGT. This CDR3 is CATNNRQLYNSPLHF. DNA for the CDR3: TGTGCCACCAATAACCGACAGCTTTATAATTCACCCCTCCACTTT.

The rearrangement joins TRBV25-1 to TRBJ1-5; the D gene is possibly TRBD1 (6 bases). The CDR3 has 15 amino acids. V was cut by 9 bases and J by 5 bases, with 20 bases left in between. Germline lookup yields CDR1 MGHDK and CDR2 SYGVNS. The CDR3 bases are TGTGCCAGGAGCACAAAGGACAGCCCATATCAGCCCCAGCATTTT. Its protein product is CARSTKDSPYQPQHF. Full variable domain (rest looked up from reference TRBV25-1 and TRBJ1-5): EADIYQTPRYLVIGTGKKITLECSQTMGHDKMYWYQQDPGMELHLIHYSYGVNSTEKGDLSSESTVSRIRTEHFPLTLESARPSHTSQYLCARSTKDSPYQPQHFGDGTRLSIL.

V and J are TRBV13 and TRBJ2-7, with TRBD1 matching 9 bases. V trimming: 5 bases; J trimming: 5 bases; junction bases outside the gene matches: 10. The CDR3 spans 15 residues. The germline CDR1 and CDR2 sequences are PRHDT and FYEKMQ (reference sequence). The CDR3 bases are TGTGCCAGCAGCCCAGGACAGGGGATCTTCCACGAGCAGTACTTC. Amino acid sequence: CASSPGQGIFHEQYF.

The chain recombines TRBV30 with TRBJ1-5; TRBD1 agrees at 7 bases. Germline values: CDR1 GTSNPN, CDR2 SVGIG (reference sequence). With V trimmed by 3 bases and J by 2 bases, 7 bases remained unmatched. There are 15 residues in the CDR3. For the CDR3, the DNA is TGTGCCTGGAGCCCAACCGGGACAGGCAATCAGCCCCAGCATTTT. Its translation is CAWSPTGTGNQPQHF.

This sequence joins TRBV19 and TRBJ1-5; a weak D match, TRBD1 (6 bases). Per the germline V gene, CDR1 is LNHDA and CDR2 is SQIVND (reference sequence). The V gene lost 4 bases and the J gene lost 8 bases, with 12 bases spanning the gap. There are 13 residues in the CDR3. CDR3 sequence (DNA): TGTGCCAGTAGTAACAGCAGGGGTGAGCCCCAGCATTTT. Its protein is CASSNSRGEPQHF.

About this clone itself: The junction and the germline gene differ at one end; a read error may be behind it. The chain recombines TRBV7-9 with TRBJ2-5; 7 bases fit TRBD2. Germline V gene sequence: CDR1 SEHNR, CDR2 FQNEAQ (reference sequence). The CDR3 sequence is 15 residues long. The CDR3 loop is CSSSLATSRTETQYF. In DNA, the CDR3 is TGTTCCAGCAGCTTAGCGACTAGCCGTACGGAGACCCAGTACTTC.

This CDR3 is CASSTRRRGRTDTQYF. The CDR3 coding sequence is TGTGCCAGTAGTACGCGTAGGAGGGGGCGCACAGATACGCAGTATTTT. This sequence joins TRBV19 and TRBJ2-3, with D possibly matching TRBD1 (7 bases). The CDR3 length is 16 residues. V lost 4 bases, J lost 1 base, and 15 bases lay in between. Germline-derived CDR1 and CDR2 are LNHDA and SQIVND (reference sequence).

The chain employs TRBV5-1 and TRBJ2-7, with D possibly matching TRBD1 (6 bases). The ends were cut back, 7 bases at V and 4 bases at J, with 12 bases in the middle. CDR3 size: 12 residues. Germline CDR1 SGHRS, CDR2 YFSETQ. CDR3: CASSTGRYEQYF. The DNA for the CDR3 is TGCGCCAGCTCCACAGGGCGTTACGAGCAGTACTTC.

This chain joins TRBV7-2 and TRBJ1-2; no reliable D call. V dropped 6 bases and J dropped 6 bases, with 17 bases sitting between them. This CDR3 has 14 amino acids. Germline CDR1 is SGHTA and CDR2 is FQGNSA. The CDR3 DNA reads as TGTGCCAGCAGACCTAGAGTGGGAGGGAATGGCTACACCTTC. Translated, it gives CASRPRVGGNGYTF.

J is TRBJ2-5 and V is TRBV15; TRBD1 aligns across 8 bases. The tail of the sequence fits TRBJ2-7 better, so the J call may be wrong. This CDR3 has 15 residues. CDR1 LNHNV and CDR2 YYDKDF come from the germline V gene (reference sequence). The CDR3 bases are TGTGCCACCAGCAGAGATTTGGGACAGGTCAACGAGCAGTACTTC. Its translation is CATSRDLGQVNEQYF.

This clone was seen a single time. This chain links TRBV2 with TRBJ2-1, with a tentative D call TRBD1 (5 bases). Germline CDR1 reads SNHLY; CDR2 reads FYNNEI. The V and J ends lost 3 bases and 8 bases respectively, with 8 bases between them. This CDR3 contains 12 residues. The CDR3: CASSESGYEQFF. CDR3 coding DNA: TGTGCCAGCAGTGAGTCAGGGTATGAGCAGTTCTTC. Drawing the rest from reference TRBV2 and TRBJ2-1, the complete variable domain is EPEVTQTPSHQVTQMGQEVILRCVPISNHLYFYWYRQILGQKVEFLVSFYNNEISEKSEIFDDQFSVERPDGSNFTLKIRSTKLEDSAMYFCASSESGYEQFFGPGTRLTVL.

The DNA of the CDR3 is TGTGCCAGCACGGCTGGAAACACCATATATTTT. This encodes CASTAGNTIYF. The chain joins TRBV6-5 to TRBJ1-3; the D is unclear. Per germline, CDR1 MNHEY and CDR2 SVGAGI. There are 11 residues in the CDR3. Trimming shortened V by 7 bases and J by 2 bases, and 3 bases separated the two germline ends.

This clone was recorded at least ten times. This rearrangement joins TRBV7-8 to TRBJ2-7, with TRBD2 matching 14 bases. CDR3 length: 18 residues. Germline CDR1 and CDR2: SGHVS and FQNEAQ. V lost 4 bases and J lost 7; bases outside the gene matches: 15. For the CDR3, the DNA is TGTGCCAGCAGCTCAAGAATCTCGACTAGCGGGGGGGCGAGGGAGCAGTACTTC. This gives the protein CASSSRISTSGGAREQYF.

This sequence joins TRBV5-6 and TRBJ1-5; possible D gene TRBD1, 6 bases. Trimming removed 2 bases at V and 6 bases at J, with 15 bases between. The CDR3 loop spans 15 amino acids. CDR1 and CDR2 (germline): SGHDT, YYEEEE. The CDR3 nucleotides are TGTGCCAGCAGCTTCGGCAGGGGAAGGGCTCAGCCCCAGCATTTT. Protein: CASSFGRGRAQPQHF.

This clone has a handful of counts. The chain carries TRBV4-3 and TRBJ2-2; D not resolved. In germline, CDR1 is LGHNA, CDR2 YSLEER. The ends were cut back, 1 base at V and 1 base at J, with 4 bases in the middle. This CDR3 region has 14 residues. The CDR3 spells CASSQGQNTGELFF. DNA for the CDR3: TGCGCCAGCAGCCAAGGACAGAACACCGGGGAGCTGTTTTTT.

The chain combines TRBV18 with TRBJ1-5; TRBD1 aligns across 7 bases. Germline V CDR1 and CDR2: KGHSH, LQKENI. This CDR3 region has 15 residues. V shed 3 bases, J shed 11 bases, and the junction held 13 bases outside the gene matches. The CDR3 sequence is CASSPEQGTGPAQHF. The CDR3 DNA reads TGTGCCAGCTCACCCGAACAGGGGACGGGACCAGCCCAGCATTTT.